The present TCR beta chain was sequenced within a study of blood T cell repertoires in COVID-19. Libraries were prepared by immunoSEQ multiplex PCR; TCRdb keeps only in-frame clonotypes and omits some of them. The data show about 260,000 clones, about 88% seen once. CDR1 is SNHLY and CDR2 is FYNNEI in the germline V gene. CDR3 length: 16 residues. V lost 3 bases, J lost 4 bases, and 18 bases lay in between. Sequenced input: peripheral blood. V gene TRBV2 combines with J gene TRBJ2-5; D may be TRBD2 (7 bases). The source is a man aged 25 to 45 with active or convalescent COVID-19. The chain's CDR3 is CASSDEGGLIAETQYF. CDR3 DNA: TGTGCCAGCAGTGATGAGGGGGGGCTTATTGCAGAGACCCAGTACTTC.